The rows below give T cell receptor beta chains drawn from one sample of a study of CD8 T cells in Susac syndrome. Each CDR3 protein is one row after TCRdb ran MiXCR on the immunoSEQ multiplex PCR reads. The repertoire holds approximately 160,000 distinct CDR3 sequences, with 90% to 95% as singletons. The sequenced sample consisted of CD4+ T cells from PBMCs. The source is a human donor in good health. The CDR3 runs from the conserved cysteine through the conserved F or W. D genes are given only for firm matches. Clone size is not always given. Where it is, it says once, few, many or a class for expanded clones.

J gene,clone size,D gene,V gene,CDR3 protein,CDR3 DNA
TRBJ1-2,-,-,TRBV5-1,CASSLVPGSNYGYTF,TGCGCCAGCAGCTTGGTTCCAGGGTCCAACTATGGCTACACCTTC
TRBJ1-4,-,-,TRBV10-3,CAISEFSTATNEKLFF,TGTGCCATCAGTGAGTTCAGTACTGCAACTAATGAAAAACTGTTTTTT
TRBJ1-2,-,-,TRBV19,CASSTGFSLGYTF,TGTGCCAGCTCGACCGGCTTTTCCCTTGGCTACACCTTC
TRBJ2-5,-,TRBD1,TRBV24-1,CATSDTTGRGETQYF,TGTGCCACCAGTGATACGACAGGGAGAGGGGAGACCCAGTACTTC
TRBJ1-1,-,-,TRBV30,CAWSVQEGGTEAFF,TGTGCCTGGAGTGTACAGGAAGGGGGCACTGAAGCTTTCTTT
TRBJ1-5,-,-,TRBV20-1,CSAPEGSGSNQPQHF,TGCAGTGCCCCAGAGGGATCAGGTAGCAATCAGCCCCAGCATTTT
TRBJ2-5,-,TRBD1,TRBV19,CASSIRGQGVEQETQYF,TGTGCCAGTAGTATTCGGGGACAGGGGGTTGAACAAGAGACCCAGTACTTC
TRBJ1-1,-,TRBD1,TRBV5-5,CASSWTGGSEAFF,TGTGCCAGCAGCTGGACAGGGGGATCAGAAGCTTTCTTT
TRBJ1-5,-,-,TRBV5-6,CASSLNRDQPQHF,TGTGCCAGCAGCTTGAACAGGGATCAGCCCCAGCATTTT
TRBJ1-1,-,-,TRBV6-6,CASSPPRGVNTEAFF,TGTGCCAGCAGTCCGCCCCGGGGGGTGAACACTGAAGCTTTCTTT
TRBJ2-2,-,-,TRBV5-1,CASNLSINDSSNTGELFF,TGCGCCAGCAACCTCTCAATCAACGACAGTTCGAACACCGGGGAGCTGTTTTTT
TRBJ1-5,-,-,TRBV6-8,CASSYIPQAGGRENQPQHF,TGTGCCAGCAGTTATATCCCCCAGGCGGGGGGGAGGGAGAATCAGCCCCAGCATTTT
TRBJ1-2,-,-,TRBV4-1,CASSHPLSAAYGYTF,TGCGCCAGCAGCCACCCTTTGTCGGCCGCCTATGGCTACACCTTC
TRBJ1-1,few,-,TRBV2,CASRQMNTEAFF,TGTGCCAGTCGACAGATGAACACTGAAGCTTTCTTT
TRBJ2-7,-,TRBD1,TRBV28,CASRDRDRDEQYF,TGTGCCAGCAGGGACCGGGACAGGGACGAGCAGTACTTC
TRBJ1-5,-,TRBD1,TRBV2,CASSGGQEGLRQPQHF,TGTGCCAGCAGTGGAGGACAGGAAGGATTACGGCAGCCCCAGCATTTT
TRBJ2-7,-,TRBD1,TRBV5-1,CASSLSGTGGEQYF,TGCGCCAGCAGCTTGTCCGGGACAGGGGGCGAGCAGTACTTC
TRBJ1-4,-,-,TRBV30,CALDVSSEKLFF,TGTGCCTTGGACGTGTCCAGCGAAAAACTGTTTTTT
TRBJ2-1,-,TRBD1,TRBV29-1,CSVERGQGVLFYNEQFF,TGCAGCGTTGAACGGGGACAGGGTGTCCTCTTCTACAATGAGCAGTTCTTC
TRBJ2-5,-,-,TRBV6-2/TRBV6-3,CASSLDRRVETQYF,TGTGCCAGCAGCCTTGACAGGCGTGTAGAGACCCAGTACTTC
TRBJ2-2,-,-,TRBV7-9,CASGGDTGELFF,TGTGCCAGCGGGGGGGACACCGGGGAGCTTTTTTTT
TRBJ2-3,-,-,TRBV20-1,CSARDPVGADTQYF,TGCAGTGCTAGAGATCCTGTAGGGGCAGATACGCAGTATTTT